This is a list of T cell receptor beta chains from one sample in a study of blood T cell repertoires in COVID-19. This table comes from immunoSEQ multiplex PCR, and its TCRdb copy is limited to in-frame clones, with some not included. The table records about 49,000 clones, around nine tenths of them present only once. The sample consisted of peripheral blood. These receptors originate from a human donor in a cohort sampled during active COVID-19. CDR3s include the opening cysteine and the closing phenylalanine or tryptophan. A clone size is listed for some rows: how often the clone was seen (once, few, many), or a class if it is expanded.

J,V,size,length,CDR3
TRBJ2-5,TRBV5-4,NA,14,CASSLVGHKETQYF
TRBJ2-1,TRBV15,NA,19,CATSRKEHTAQGQYNEQFF
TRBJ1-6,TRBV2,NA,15,CASSVQGAARSPLHF
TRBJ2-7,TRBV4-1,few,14,CASSLFAVSSEQYF
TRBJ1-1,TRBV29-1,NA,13,CSVLGSPNTEAFF
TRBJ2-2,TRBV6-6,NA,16,CASSYKTGVETGELFF
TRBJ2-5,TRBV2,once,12,CASTWGEETQYF
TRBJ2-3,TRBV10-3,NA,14,CAAGGQGGTDTQYF
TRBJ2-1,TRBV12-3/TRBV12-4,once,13,CASSHDRSHEQFF
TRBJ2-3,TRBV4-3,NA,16,CASSQGAGFGTDTQYF
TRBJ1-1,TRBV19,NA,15,CASKYSGQTNTEAFF
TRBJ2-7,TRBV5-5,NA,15,CASSPGGDSGWEQYF
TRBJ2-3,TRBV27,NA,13,CASSVAGRDTQYF
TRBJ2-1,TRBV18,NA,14,CASSKDRGLSNPFF
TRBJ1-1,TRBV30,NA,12,CATGGVNTEAFF
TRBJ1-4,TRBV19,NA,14,CASRGTEWNEKLFF
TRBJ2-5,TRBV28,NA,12,CASSLSPETQYF
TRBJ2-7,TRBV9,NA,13,CASSVYTGSEQYF
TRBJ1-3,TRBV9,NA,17,CASSASGTDYSGNTIYF
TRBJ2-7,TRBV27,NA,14,CASSLQGSTYEQYF
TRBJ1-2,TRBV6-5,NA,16,CASSYSTRTGGSGYTF
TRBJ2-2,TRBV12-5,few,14,CASGLGANTGELFF
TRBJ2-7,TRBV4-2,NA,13,CASSQDWGHEQYF
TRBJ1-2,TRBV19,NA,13,CASSIDDGYGYTF
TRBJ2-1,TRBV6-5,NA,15,CASRSGTTLYNEQFF
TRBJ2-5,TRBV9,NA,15,CASSVMAGDQETQYF
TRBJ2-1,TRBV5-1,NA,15,CASSSLAGGSNEQFF
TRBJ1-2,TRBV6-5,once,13,CASSRLREYGYTF
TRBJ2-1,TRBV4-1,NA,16,CASSQGASGIYNEQFF
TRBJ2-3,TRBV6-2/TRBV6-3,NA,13,CASSPQDTDTQYF
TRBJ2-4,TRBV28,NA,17,CASRFVSGGGWGNIQYF
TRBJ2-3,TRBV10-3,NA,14,CAISVKGSTDTQYF
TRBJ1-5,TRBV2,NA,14,CASSEDTVTQPQHF
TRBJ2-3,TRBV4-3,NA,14,CASSPARSTDTQYF
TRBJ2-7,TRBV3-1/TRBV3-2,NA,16,CASSQESGRARDEQYF
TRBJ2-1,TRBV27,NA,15,CASSPRDRVVDEQFF
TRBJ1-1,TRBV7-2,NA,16,CASSSNRVTRNTEAFF
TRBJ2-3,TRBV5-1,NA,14,CASSPGASTDTQYF
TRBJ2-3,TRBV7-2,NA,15,CASSPGLAATDTQYF
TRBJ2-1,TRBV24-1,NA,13,CATSITGFGEQFF
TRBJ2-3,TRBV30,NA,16,CAWSVLRGGGTDTQYF
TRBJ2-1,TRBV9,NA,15,CASSPEDRGFDEQFF
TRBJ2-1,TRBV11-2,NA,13,CASSLMGANEQFF
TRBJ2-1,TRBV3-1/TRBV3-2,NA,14,CASSQALAGNEQFF